The 13 T cell receptor beta chains below were found in one sample sequenced in a study of shared clonotypes between healthy human individuals. The assay was immunoSEQ multiplex PCR, and TCRdb's table has in-frame clones only and misses some. Seen here are about 2 million clones, about 95% observed once, and the top ten hold approximately 0.13%. Sequenced: naive CD4+ T cells sorted from blood. Subset in this sample: CD45RA+ positively selected. These receptors were obtained from a man between 18 and 35 years old in good health.

The rearrangement uses TRBV6-5 and TRBJ1-5; D call uncertain. This CDR3 contains 14 residues. Germline CDR1 MNHEY, CDR2 SVGAGI. V was pared by 0 bases and J by 5 bases, with 8 bases between. The CDR3 coding sequence is TGTGCCAGCAGTTACTCGCCCAGAGATCAGCCCCAGCATTTT. Amino acid sequence: CASSYSPRDQPQHF.

The genes are TRBV11-2 and TRBJ1-2, with 12 bases lining up with TRBD1. The V gene's germline CDR1 is SGHAT and CDR2 FQNNGV. The CDR3 covers 17 residues. V was clipped by 6 bases and J by 4 bases; unmatched bases: 12. In nucleotides, the CDR3 is TGTGCCAGCAGGCCCAGACCGGGACAGGGGGCTTCCTATGGCTACACCTTC. Encoded protein: CASRPRPGQGASYGYTF.

The chain carries TRBV2 and TRBJ1-5; D not certain. Trimming shortened V by 1 base and J by 4 bases, and 11 bases separated the two germline ends. The CDR3 covers 15 residues. Germline V lookup: CDR1 SNHLY, CDR2 FYNNEI. DNA of the CDR3: TGTGCCAGCAGTGAAGGGGCGTTGAGGAATCAGCCCCAGCATTTT. Amino acid sequence: CASSEGALRNQPQHF.

The V gene is TRBV6-1, the J gene TRBJ2-2; D is uncertain. The germline V and J ends were trimmed by 4 bases and 3 bases, with 9 bases remaining between them. The CDR3 covers 14 residues. CDR1 is MNHNS and CDR2 is SASEGT in the germline V gene. The CDR3 here is CASSGLGYTGELFF. CDR3 sequence (DNA): TGTGCCAGCAGTGGGCTAGGTTACACCGGGGAGCTGTTTTTT.

The V call is TRBV29-1, the J call TRBJ1-1, with a possible D match to TRBD1 (5 bases). The germline V gene has CDR1 SQVTM and CDR2 ANQGSEA. This CDR3 has 11 residues. Trimming stripped 1 base from V and 8 bases from J, with 8 bases between. CDR3 nucleotide sequence: TGCAGCGTTGAAGGGGGGAGGGAAGCTTTCTTT. Its translation: CSVEGGREAFF.

In its sample, this clone was seen once. The CDR3 DNA is TGCAGTTGCAAGGAGGGAACAGGGAACACTGAAGCTTTCTTT. Protein sequence: CSCKEGTGNTEAFF. The rearrangement uses TRBV29-1 and TRBJ1-1; weak D call: TRBD1 (5 bases). Germline CDR1 and CDR2: SQVTM and ANQGSEA. The CDR3 totals 14 residues.

The rearrangement uses TRBV7-2 and TRBJ1-1, with D tentatively TRBD1 (6 bases). CDR3 size: 12 residues. V was cut by 6 bases and J by 5 bases, with 10 bases left in between. CDR1 is SGHTA and CDR2 is FQGNSA in the germline V gene. The CDR3 bases are TGTGCCAGCAGAAGGGGGGGTACTGAAGCTTTCTTT. As protein: CASRRGGTEAFF.

The chain carries TRBV7-9 and TRBJ2-7, with D possibly being TRBD1 (5 bases). In germline, CDR1 is SEHNR, CDR2 FQNEAQ (reference sequence). The V and J ends lost 2 bases and 5 bases respectively, with 13 bases between them. This CDR3 region has 14 residues. The CDR3 region has the DNA TGTGCCAGCAGCTTATCCAGGGATCTCGACGAGCAGTACTTC. Protein: CASSLSRDLDEQYF. Filled out from reference TRBV7-9 and TRBJ2-7, the complete variable domain reads DTGVSQNPRHKITKRGQNVTFRCDPISEHNRLYWYRQTLGQGPEFLTYFQNEAQLEKSRLLSDRFSAERPKGSFSTLEIQRTEQGDSAMYLCASSLSRDLDEQYFGPGTRLTVT.

The chain has TRBV4-3 and TRBJ1-2, with a possible D match to TRBD1 (5 bases). Germline lookup yields CDR1 LGHNA and CDR2 YSLEER. This CDR3 is built from 19 residues. Trimming took off 0 bases at V and 0 bases at J, with 20 bases between the two ends. The CDR3 region is CASSQDRVGLTTANYGYTF. CDR3 sequence (DNA): TGCGCCAGCAGCCAAGATCGGGTGGGACTTACAACGGCTAACTATGGCTACACCTTC.

This clone was seen a handful of times. The chain is built from TRBV2 and TRBJ2-7, with 12 bases that match TRBD1. Germline V gene sequence: CDR1 SNHLY, CDR2 FYNNEI. V lost 7 bases and J lost 5; bases outside the gene matches: 3. The CDR3 consists of 13 residues. The CDR3 reads CASIGTGGNEQYF. The CDR3, as DNA: TGTGCCAGCATTGGGACAGGGGGCAACGAGCAGTACTTC.

This rearrangement joins TRBV4-2 to TRBJ2-6, with TRBD2 as a possible D gene (6 bases). CDR1 LGHNA and CDR2 YNFKEQ come from the germline V gene. Trimming took 0 bases from V and 1 from J, leaving 13 bases between them. There are 18 residues in the CDR3. The CDR3 here is CASSQDWQGGSGANVLTF. The CDR3 DNA follows: TGTGCCAGCAGCCAAGATTGGCAGGGAGGATCTGGGGCCAACGTCCTGACTTTC.

V gene TRBV27 combines with J gene TRBJ1-6; 8 bases are shared with TRBD1. Germline V CDR1 and CDR2: MNHEY, SMNVEV (reference sequence). This CDR3 has 17 residues. Trimming cost V 0 bases and J 10 bases; bases outside gene matches: 11. For the CDR3, the DNA is TGTGCCAGCAGTTTATCGGGAGTGGGGACAGGAATCTCACCCCTCCACTTT. It is translated as CASSLSGVGTGISPLHF.

This clone came up once. The rearrangement links TRBV18 to TRBJ2-7; 8 positions match TRBD2. The CDR3 is 13 amino acids. V trimming: 5 bases; J trimming: 2 bases; junction bases outside the gene matches: 2. The germline gives CDR1 KGHSH, CDR2 LQKENI. CDR3 coding DNA: TGTGCCAGCTCAACACTAGCGGCCTACGAGCAGTACTTC. Its protein product is CASSTLAAYEQYF.